One sample yielded the 4 T cell receptor beta chains listed below, sequenced in a study of identical twins. MiXCR, run by TCRdb on the 5' RACE reads, gives a single entry per CDR3 protein. The data hold hundreds of thousands of distinct CDR3 sequences, with over 20% observed a single time. The same data also went into a second study, on T cells expressing NK-cell markers.

The sample consisted of PBMCs. The receptors were gathered from a woman aged 18-29 years in good health.

The rearrangement uses TRBV5-6 and TRBJ2-1; D is uncertain. Germline V gene lookup returns CDR1 SGHDT and CDR2 YYEEEE. V was cut by 0 bases and J by 7 bases, with 8 bases left in between. The CDR3 length is 13 residues. As DNA, the CDR3 is TGTGCCAGCAGCTTGGGAATCCCAAATGAGCAGTTCTTC. Its translation is CASSLGIPNEQFF. The variable domain in full, with the rest retrieved from reference TRBV5-6 and TRBJ2-1, is DAGVTQSPTHLIKTRGQQVTLRCSPKSGHDTVSWYQQALGQGPQFIFQYYEEEERQRGNFPDRFSGHQFPNYSSELNVNALLLGDSALYLCASSLGIPNEQFFGPGTRLTVL.

The rearrangement joins TRBV27 to TRBJ2-1, with 7 positions matching TRBD1. The CDR3 sequence is 16 residues long. The germline gives CDR1 MNHEY, CDR2 SMNVEV (reference sequence). With 4 bases clipped from V and 3 bases from J, the junction kept 9 bases outside the gene matches. Here the CDR3 reads CASSSARDRLYNEQFF. The CDR3 DNA is TGTGCCAGCAGTTCAGCCCGGGACAGACTCTACAATGAGCAGTTCTTC.

This clonotype was seen a handful of times. This chain connects TRBV29-1 to TRBJ2-1, with 9 bases fitting TRBD1. CDR3 length: 15 residues. Germline CDR1 reads SQVTM; CDR2 reads ANQGSEA. V was clipped by 4 bases and J by 7 bases; unmatched bases: 11. Here the CDR3 DNA reads TGCAGCGTTGCCTCTACAGGGGGCCTGAAAAATGAGCAGTTCTTC. This gives the protein CSVASTGGLKNEQFF.

Note on this clonotype: One junction end does not reproduce the germline sequence, and a read error may be involved. CDR3 sequence: CASSIGAGAIRVYEQYF. The DNA of the CDR3 is TGCGCTAGCAGCATTGGGGCAGGGGCTATAAGGGTCTACGAGCAGTACTTC. V and J are TRBV10-2 and TRBJ2-7; weak D call: TRBD1 (6 bases). The V gene's germline CDR1 is WSHSY and CDR2 SAAADI. The CDR3 totals 17 residues.